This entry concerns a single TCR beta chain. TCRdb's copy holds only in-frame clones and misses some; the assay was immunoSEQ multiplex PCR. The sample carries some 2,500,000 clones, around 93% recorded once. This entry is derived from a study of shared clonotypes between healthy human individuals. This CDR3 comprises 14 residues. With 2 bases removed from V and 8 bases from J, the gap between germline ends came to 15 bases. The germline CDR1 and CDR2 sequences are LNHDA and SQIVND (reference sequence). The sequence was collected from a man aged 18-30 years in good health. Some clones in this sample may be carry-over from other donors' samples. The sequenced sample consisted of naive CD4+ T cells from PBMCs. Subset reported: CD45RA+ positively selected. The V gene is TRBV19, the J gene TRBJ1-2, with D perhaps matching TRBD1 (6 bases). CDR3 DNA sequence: TGTGCCAGTAGTATAAACCCGACAGGTGGAGGCTACACCTTC. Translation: CASSINPTGGGYTF.